This entry features one T cell receptor (beta chain) sequence. The antigen it recognizes is unknown. The input lacks base qualities; no much larger clone sits a single base away. This sample is drawn from a study of blood T cell repertoires in COVID-19 (dated by TCRdb to 2019 to 2021). Some background on the complete study: Collaborator samples came from the United States, Italy and Spain and covered acute and convalescent phases of COVID-19. The prospective study material was composed of cDNA or gDNA derived from T cells, B-cell-depleted T cells, or PBMCs. The dataset comprised deeply sampled blood TCRbeta repertoires from subjects exposed to, actively infected with, or recovered from COVID-19. The repertoires were released in a freely available public database meant as a resource for research on the immune response to SARS-CoV-2. Samples came from the ongoing ImmuneRACE study (first 160 participants) plus 1,254 subjects from 6 global collaborators. A de-identified subject ID, COVID-19 status, age in years and sex were almost always included in the sample metadata. HLA class I and class II types, where available, came from metadata supplied by the sample provider rather than from assay-based typing. Beyond this particular receptor, the publication reports: The quantity of clinical and demographic metadata differed by source and by participant and was supplied without curation.

CDR3 length: 14 amino acids, cysteine to phenylalanine. Only the CDR3 DNA is retained, 42 bases long and in frame from the first base. CDR1 and CDR2 (SEHNR, FQNEAQ) derive from the germline V gene (reference sequence). V is clipped by 2 bases and J by 5 bases, and the sequence between their germline boundaries is 13 bases long. The immunoSEQ Assay, a bias-controlled multiplex PCR, was used to amplify TCRbeta CDR3 regions from genomic DNA. Regarding the original processing steps: Within the assay, amplification of reference gene primers was used to estimate how many nucleated cells each sample contained. Sequence reads were collapsed and filtered to measure the absolute abundance of every unique TCRbeta CDR3 rearrangement. For each sample, productive Simpson clonality was calculated by taking the square root of Simpson's diversity index across productive rearrangements. TCRdb obtained this table from immuneACCESS and retained in-frame rearrangements with V and J assigned. These tables miss some clones; where compared with another copy, unresolved V genes account for less than half of the shortfall, and the remainder is unexplained. V and J calls and clone size follow that table, whereas D and trimming were derived from the DNA. The sample records around 180,000 clones, about 74% of which are singletons. Together, the top ten hold about 3% of the sample.

The collaborating institutions used their own protocols to collect whole blood in K2EDTA tubes. For TCRbeta analysis, collaborators shipped samples in one of three forms: frozen whole blood, isolated PBMCs, or DNA extracted from either of those sample types. The clonotype comes from a woman aged 80 or older with acute or convalescent COVID-19. Sequencing was carried out using peripheral blood. This receptor chain uses TRBV7-9 and TRBJ2-7, with a tentative D gene TRBD1 over 5 matching bases. The DNA sequence reads TGTGCCAGCAGCTTACTTGACAGTTCCCACGAGCAGTACTTC. It encodes CASSLLDSSHEQYF.